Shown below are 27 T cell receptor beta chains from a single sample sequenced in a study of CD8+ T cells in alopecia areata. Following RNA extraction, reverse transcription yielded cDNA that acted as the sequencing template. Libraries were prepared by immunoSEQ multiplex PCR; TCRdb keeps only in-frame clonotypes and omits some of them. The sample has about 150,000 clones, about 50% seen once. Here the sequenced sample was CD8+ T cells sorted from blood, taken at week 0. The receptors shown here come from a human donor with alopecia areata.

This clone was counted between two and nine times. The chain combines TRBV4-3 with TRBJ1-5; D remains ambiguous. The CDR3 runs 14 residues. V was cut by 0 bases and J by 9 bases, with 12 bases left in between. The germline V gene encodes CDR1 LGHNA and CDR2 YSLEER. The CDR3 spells CASSQDAGQWPQHF. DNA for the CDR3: TGCGCCAGCAGCCAAGATGCCGGGCAATGGCCCCAGCATTTT.

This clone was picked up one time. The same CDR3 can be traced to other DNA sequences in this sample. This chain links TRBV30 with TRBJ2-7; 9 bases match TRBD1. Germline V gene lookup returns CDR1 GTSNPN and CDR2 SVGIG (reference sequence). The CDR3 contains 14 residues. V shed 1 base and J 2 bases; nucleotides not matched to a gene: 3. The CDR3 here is CAWSEGQGAYEQYF. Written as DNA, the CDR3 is TGTGCCTGGAGTGAGGGACAGGGCGCCTACGAGCAGTACTTC.

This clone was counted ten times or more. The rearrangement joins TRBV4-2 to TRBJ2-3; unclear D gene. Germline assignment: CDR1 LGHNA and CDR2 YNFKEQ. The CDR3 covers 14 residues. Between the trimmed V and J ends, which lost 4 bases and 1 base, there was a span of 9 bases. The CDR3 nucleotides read TGTGCCAGCAGCCCCGACGCGGGCACAGATACGCAGTATTTT. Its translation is CASSPDAGTDTQYF.

The chain's CDR3 is CASSSYKDTIDSPLHF. The CDR3 DNA reads as TGTGCCAGCAGCTCCTATAAGGACACCATCGATTCACCCCTCCACTTT. V gene TRBV5-6 combines with J gene TRBJ1-6; weak D call: TRBD1 (5 bases). V lost 3 bases and J lost 8, with 18 bases in between. The germline CDR1 and CDR2 sequences are SGHDT and YYEEEE. The CDR3 runs to 16 residues.

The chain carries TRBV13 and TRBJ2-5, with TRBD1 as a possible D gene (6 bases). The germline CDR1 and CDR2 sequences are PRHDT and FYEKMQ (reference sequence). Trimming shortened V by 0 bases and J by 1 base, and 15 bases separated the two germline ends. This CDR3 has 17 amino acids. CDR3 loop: CASSLGGAGDPQETQYF. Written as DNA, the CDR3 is TGTGCCAGCAGCTTAGGGGGGGCTGGTGACCCCCAAGAGACCCAGTACTTC.

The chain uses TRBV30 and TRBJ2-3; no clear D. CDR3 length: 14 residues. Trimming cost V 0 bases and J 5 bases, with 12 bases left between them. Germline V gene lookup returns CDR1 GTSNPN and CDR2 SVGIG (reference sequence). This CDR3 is CAWSVRPNGDTQYF. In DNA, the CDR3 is TGTGCCTGGAGTGTACGGCCCAACGGAGATACGCAGTATTTT.

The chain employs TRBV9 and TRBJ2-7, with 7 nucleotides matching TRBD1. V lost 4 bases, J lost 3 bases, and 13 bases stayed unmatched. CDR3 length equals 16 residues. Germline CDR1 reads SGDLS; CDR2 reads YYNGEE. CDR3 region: CASSTGEPGQSYEQYF. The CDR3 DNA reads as TGTGCCAGCAGCACAGGGGAACCGGGACAGAGCTACGAGCAGTACTTC.

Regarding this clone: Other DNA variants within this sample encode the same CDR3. CDR3 protein: CAWSVLGTEAFF. CDR3 DNA: TGTGCCTGGAGTGTACTTGGGACTGAAGCTTTCTTT. V gene TRBV30 combines with J gene TRBJ1-1; D not certain. This CDR3 is built from 12 residues. Trimming took 0 bases from V and 5 from J, leaving 7 bases between them. CDR1 is GTSNPN, CDR2 SVGIG, per germline (reference sequence).

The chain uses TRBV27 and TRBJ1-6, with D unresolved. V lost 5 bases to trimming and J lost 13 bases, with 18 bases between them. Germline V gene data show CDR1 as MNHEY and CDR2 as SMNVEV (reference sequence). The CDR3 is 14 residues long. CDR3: CASSPTHTRTPLHF. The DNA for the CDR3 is TGTGCCAGCAGTCCCACCCATACCCGGACCCCCCTCCACTTT.

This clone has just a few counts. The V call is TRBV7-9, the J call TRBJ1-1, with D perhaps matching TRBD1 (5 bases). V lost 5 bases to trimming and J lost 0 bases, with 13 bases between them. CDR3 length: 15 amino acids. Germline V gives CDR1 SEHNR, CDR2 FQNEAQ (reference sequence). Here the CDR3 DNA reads TGTGCCAGCAGCGAACCCCGGGGCCTGAACACTGAAGCTTTCTTT. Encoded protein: CASSEPRGLNTEAFF.

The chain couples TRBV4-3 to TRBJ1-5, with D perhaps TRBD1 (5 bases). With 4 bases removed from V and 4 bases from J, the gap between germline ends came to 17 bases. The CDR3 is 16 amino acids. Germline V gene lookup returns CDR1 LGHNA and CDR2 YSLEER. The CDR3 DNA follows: TGCGCCAGCAGCCGACTTTACCGGGACGGGAATCAGCCCCAGCATTTT. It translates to CASSRLYRDGNQPQHF.

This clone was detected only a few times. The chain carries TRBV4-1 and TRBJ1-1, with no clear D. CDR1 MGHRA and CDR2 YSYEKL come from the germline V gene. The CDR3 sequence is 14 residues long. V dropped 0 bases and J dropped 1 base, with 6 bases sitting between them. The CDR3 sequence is CASSQDLENTEAFF. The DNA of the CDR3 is TGCGCCAGCAGCCAAGATCTGGAGAACACTGAAGCTTTCTTT.

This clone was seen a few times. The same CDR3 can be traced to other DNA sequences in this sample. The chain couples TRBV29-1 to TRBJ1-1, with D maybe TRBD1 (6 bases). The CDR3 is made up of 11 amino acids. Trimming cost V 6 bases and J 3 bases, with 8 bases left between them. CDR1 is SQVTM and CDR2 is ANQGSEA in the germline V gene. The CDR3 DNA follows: TGCAGCGTGGGACAATACACTGAAGCTTTCTTT. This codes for CSVGQYTEAFF.

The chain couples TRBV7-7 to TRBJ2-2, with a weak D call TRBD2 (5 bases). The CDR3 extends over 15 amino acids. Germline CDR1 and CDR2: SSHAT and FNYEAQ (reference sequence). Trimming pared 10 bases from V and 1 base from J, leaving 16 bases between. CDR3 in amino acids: CAINPFRENTGELFF. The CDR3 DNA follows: TGTGCCATCAACCCCTTCCGGGAGAACACCGGGGAGCTGTTTTTT.

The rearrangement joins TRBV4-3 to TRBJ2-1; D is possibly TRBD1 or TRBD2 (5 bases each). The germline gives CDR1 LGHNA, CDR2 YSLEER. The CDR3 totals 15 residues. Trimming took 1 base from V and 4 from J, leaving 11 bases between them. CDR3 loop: CASSQVGTVYNEQFF. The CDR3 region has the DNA TGCGCCAGCAGCCAAGTAGGGACCGTATACAATGAGCAGTTCTTC.

CDR3 DNA sequence: TGCGCCAGCAGCCAAGAGATTGGCTTCCTCATGAACACTGAAGCTTTCTTT. Its translation is CASSQEIGFLMNTEAFF. The V and J genes are TRBV4-3 and TRBJ1-1, with D unclear. CDR3 length: 17 amino acids. Trimming took off 0 bases at V and 0 bases at J, with 14 bases between the two ends. Germline V gene lookup returns CDR1 LGHNA and CDR2 YSLEER.

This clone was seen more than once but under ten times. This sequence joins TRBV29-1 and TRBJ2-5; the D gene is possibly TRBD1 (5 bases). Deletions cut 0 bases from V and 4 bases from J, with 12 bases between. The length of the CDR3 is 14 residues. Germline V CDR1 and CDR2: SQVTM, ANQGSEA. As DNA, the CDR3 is TGCAGCGTTGAAGATCGGCGACAGAGAGAGACCCAGTACTTC. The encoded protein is CSVEDRRQRETQYF.

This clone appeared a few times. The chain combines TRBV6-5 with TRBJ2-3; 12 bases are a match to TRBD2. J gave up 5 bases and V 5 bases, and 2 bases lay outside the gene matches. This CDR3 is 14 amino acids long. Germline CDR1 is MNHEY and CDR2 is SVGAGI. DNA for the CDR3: TGTGCCAGCAGTACGGGACTAGCGGGAGATACGCAGTATTTT. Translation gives CASSTGLAGDTQYF.

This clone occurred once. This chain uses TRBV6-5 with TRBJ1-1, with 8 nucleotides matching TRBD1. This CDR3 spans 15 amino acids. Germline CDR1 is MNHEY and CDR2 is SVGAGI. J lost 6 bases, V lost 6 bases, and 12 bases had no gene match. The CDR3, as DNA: TGTGCCAGCAGAGAGAACGGGGACAGGAAGGCTGAAGCTTTCTTT. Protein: CASRENGDRKAEAFF.

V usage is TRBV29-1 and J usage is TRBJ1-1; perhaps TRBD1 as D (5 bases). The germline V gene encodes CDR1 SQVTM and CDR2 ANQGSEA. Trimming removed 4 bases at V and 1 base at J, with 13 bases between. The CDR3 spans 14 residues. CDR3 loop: CSVVGAYPNTEAFF. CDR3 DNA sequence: TGCAGCGTTGTAGGGGCATATCCGAACACTGAAGCTTTCTTT.

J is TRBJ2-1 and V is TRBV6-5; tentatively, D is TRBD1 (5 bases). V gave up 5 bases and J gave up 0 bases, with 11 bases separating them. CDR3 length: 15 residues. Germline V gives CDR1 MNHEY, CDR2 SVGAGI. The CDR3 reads CASSTDSSSYNEQFF. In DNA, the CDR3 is TGTGCCAGCAGTACCGACAGCAGCTCCTACAATGAGCAGTTCTTC.

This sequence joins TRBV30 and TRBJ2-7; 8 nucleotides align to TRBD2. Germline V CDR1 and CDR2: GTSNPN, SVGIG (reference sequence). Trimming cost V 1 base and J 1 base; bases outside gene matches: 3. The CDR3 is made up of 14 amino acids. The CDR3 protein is CAWSGLAGSYEQYF. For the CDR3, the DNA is TGTGCCTGGAGTGGGCTAGCGGGTTCCTACGAGCAGTACTTC. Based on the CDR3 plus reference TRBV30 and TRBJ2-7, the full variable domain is SQTIHQWPATLVQPVGSPLSLECTVEGTSNPNLYWYRQAAGRGLQLLFYSVGIGQISSEVPQNLSASRPQDRQFILSSKKLLLSDSGFYLCAWSGLAGSYEQYFGPGTRLTVT.

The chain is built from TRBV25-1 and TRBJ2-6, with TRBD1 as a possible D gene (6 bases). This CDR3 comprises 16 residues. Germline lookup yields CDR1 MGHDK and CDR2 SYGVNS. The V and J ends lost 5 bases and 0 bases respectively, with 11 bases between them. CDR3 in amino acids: CASSKDSISGANVLTF. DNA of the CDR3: TGTGCCAGCAGTAAGGACAGCATCTCTGGGGCCAACGTCCTGACTTTC.

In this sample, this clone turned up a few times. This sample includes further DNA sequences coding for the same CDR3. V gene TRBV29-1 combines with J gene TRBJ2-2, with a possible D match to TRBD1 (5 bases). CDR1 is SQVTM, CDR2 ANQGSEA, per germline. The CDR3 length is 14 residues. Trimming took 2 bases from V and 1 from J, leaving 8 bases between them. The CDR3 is CSVEKGRNTGELFF. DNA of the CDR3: TGCAGCGTTGAAAAGGGGCGGAACACCGGGGAGCTGTTTTTT.

CDR3 nucleotide sequence: TGCGCCAGCAGCCAAAGCTGGTCGGCTAGCGGGGGCCAAGAGACCCAGTACTTC. It specifies CASSQSWSASGGQETQYF. The V call is TRBV4-3, the J call TRBJ2-5; 10 bases agree with TRBD2. The V gene's germline CDR1 is LGHNA and CDR2 YSLEER. CDR3 length: 18 amino acids. V was clipped by 2 bases and J by 1 base; unmatched bases: 10.

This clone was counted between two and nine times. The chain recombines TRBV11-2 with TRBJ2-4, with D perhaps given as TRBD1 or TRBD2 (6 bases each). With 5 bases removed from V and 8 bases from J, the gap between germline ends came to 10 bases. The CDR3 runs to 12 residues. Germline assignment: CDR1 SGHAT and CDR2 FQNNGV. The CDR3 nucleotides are TGTGCCAGCAGCCAAGGGGGGTACATTCAGTACTTC. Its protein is CASSQGGYIQYF.

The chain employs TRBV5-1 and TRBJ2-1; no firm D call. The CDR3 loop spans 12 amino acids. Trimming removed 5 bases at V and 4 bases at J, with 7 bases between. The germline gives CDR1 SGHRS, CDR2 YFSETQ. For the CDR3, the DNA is TGCGCCAGCAGGGCAGCTTACAATGAGCAGTTCTTC. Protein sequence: CASRAAYNEQFF. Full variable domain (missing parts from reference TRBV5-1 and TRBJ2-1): KAGVTQTPRYLIKTRGQQVTLSCSPISGHRSVSWYQQTPGQGLQFLFEYFSETQRNKGNFPGRFSGRQFSNSRSEMNVSTLELGDSALYLCASRAAYNEQFFGPGTRLTVL.